The 29 T cell receptor beta chains in this list originate from one sample, sequenced in a study of blood T cell repertoires in COVID-19. The data were produced by immunoSEQ multiplex PCR, yet TCRdb's version contains in-frame clones alone and is incomplete. Of under 60,000 clones listed, roughly 74% are singletons. The specimen sequenced was peripheral blood. The receptors were sampled from a human donor in a cohort sampled during active COVID-19.

This clone was picked up a small number of times. The chain is built from TRBV11-1 and TRBJ2-5; 9 nucleotides line up with TRBD2. After removal of 5 bases from V and 5 bases from J, the junction contained 9 bases not matched to a gene. CDR1 and CDR2 from the germline V gene are SGHAT and FQDESV (reference sequence). This CDR3 region has 15 residues. The CDR3 sequence: CASSAPGLAGETQYF. The DNA for the CDR3 is TGTGCCAGCAGCGCACCGGGACTAGCCGGCGAGACCCAGTACTTC.

Here the CDR3 DNA reads TGTGCCAGCAGCTTGAGCCCCCGCGGCAATCAGCCCCAGCATTTT. Its translation: CASSLSPRGNQPQHF. The J gene is TRBJ1-5, the V gene TRBV5-6, with D uncertain. V was clipped by 1 base and J by 2 bases, with 10 bases between them. Per germline, CDR1 SGHDT and CDR2 YYEEEE. This CDR3 region has 15 residues. Based on the CDR3 plus reference TRBV5-6 and TRBJ1-5, the full variable domain is DAGVTQSPTHLIKTRGQQVTLRCSPKSGHDTVSWYQQALGQGPQFIFQYYEEEERQRGNFPDRFSGHQFPNYSSELNVNALLLGDSALYLCASSLSPRGNQPQHFGDGTRLSIL.

This chain links TRBV11-3 with TRBJ1-1, with 7 positions matching TRBD1. V was clipped by 3 bases and J by 7 bases; unmatched bases: 5. This CDR3 is 13 amino acids long. Germline-derived CDR1 and CDR2 are SGHNT and YENEEA. CDR3 in amino acids: CASSFSRGIEAFF. The CDR3 nucleotides read TGTGCCAGCAGCTTCTCCAGGGGGATTGAAGCTTTCTTT.

The J gene is TRBJ2-2, the V gene TRBV5-1, with D maybe TRBD1 (6 bases). Trimming removed 2 bases from V and 0 bases from J, with 11 bases in between. CDR1 SGHRS and CDR2 YFSETQ come from the germline V gene. The CDR3 extends over 16 amino acids. CDR3 coding DNA: TGCGCCAGCAGCTTTTTTGGGGGCGCGAACACCGGGGAGCTGTTTTTT. Translating it yields CASSFFGGANTGELFF.

This sequence joins TRBV4-3 and TRBJ2-2; the D is unclear. Trimming pared 4 bases from V and 4 bases from J, leaving 13 bases between. Germline V gives CDR1 LGHNA, CDR2 YSLEER. The CDR3 has 15 residues. The DNA for the CDR3 is TGCGCCAGCAGCCGTGGAGCGCCGCGCACCGGGGAGCTGTTTTTT. As protein: CASSRGAPRTGELFF.

CDR3 sequence (DNA): TGTGCCAGCAGCCAAGTGGCTGGAGGTAAGAACACTGAAGCTTTCTTT. Its protein product is CASSQVAGGKNTEAFF. This rearrangement joins TRBV4-2 to TRBJ1-1; D remains ambiguous. The CDR3 has 16 residues. V was pared by 1 base and J by 1 base, with 13 bases between. Germline CDR1 LGHNA, CDR2 YNFKEQ.

The V gene is TRBV3-1 (or the pseudogene TRBV3-2), the J gene TRBJ2-7; D possibly corresponds to TRBD2 (5 bases). The CDR3 extends over 16 amino acids. V lost 4 bases, J lost 0 bases, and 16 bases lay in between. Germline V CDR1 and CDR2: LGHDT, YNNKEL (reference sequence). CDR3 DNA: TGTGCCAGCAGCCTTCGGGCTGGACTTTACTCCTACGAGCAGTACTTC. The encoded protein is CASSLRAGLYSYEQYF.

This clone was counted only a few times. The chain recombines TRBV19 with TRBJ1-5, with 7 positions matching TRBD1. The length of the CDR3 is 16 residues. J gave up 3 bases and V 3 bases, and 8 bases lay outside the gene matches. The germline gives CDR1 LNHDA, CDR2 SQIVND (reference sequence). CDR3 amino acids: CASSILTGWVNQPQHF. CDR3 nucleotide sequence: TGTGCCAGTAGTATCCTGACAGGGTGGGTCAATCAGCCCCAGCATTTT.

The V gene is TRBV28, the J gene TRBJ2-7, with 8 bases that match TRBD2. The junction had 4 bases not matched to a gene; V was cut back by 3 bases and J by 0 bases. The length of the CDR3 is 15 residues. CDR1 MDHEN and CDR2 SYDVKM come from the germline V gene. CDR3 residues: CASSFTREGSYEQYF. The CDR3 DNA sequence: TGTGCCAGCAGTTTTACACGGGAGGGCTCCTACGAGCAGTACTTC.

The chain recombines TRBV11-2 with TRBJ2-7; D might be TRBD2 (7 bases). The CDR3 runs to 15 residues. The V end was cut by 6 bases, the J end by 1 base, with 16 bases between. The germline V gene has CDR1 SGHAT and CDR2 FQNNGV. CDR3 DNA sequence: TGTGCCAGCAGACGCCTGGGGGGGCGGTCCTACGAGCAGTACTTC. Translating it yields CASRRLGGRSYEQYF.

V usage is TRBV12-3 or TRBV12-4 and J usage is TRBJ1-2; 10 positions agree with TRBD1. This CDR3 has 12 amino acids. The V and J ends lost 6 bases and 14 bases, in that order; junction bases with no gene match: 9. Here the CDR3 DNA reads TGTGCCAGCAGCCCGGACAGGGGGGATCAGACCTTC. Translation gives CASSPDRGDQTF.

The V and J genes are TRBV29-1 and TRBJ2-1, with D perhaps TRBD1 (7 bases). Trimming removed 6 bases from V and 0 bases from J, with 12 bases in between. The CDR3 runs to 14 residues. The germline gives CDR1 SQVTM, CDR2 ANQGSEA. CDR3 sequence reads: CSVAGQSSYNEQFF. For the CDR3, the DNA is TGCAGCGTCGCGGGACAGAGCTCCTACAATGAGCAGTTCTTC.

The CDR3 reads CASSPGLLLRELFF. The CDR3 nucleotides are TGTGCCAGCAGCCCGGGGTTACTACTCCGGGAACTGTTTTTT. J is TRBJ1-4 and V is TRBV28; unclear D gene. Trimming removed 6 bases at V and 12 bases at J, with 20 bases between. The CDR3 has 14 amino acids. Germline assignment: CDR1 MDHEN and CDR2 SYDVKM.

The genes are TRBV27 and TRBJ2-7, with D possibly being TRBD1 (5 bases). The CDR3 extends over 13 amino acids. The V gene lost 3 bases and the J gene lost 2 bases, with 8 bases spanning the gap. Germline values: CDR1 MNHEY, CDR2 SMNVEV (reference sequence). DNA of the CDR3: TGTGCCAGCAGTTTGGGGCCCGCCTACGAGCAGTACTTC. Its protein is CASSLGPAYEQYF.

J is TRBJ2-7 and V is TRBV2; 9 nucleotides align to TRBD1. Germline assignment: CDR1 SNHLY and CDR2 FYNNEI. The CDR3 extends over 15 amino acids. Losses at the gene ends were 6 bases for V and 3 bases for J; bases not matched to a gene: 9. CDR3 in DNA: TGTGCCAGCAGCGACAGGGGGAGCGCAAGCTACGAGCAGTACTTC. Amino acid sequence: CASSDRGSASYEQYF.

The chain has TRBV5-6 and TRBJ1-5, with D uncertain. The V gene's germline CDR1 is SGHDT and CDR2 YYEEEE. Deletions cut 0 bases from V and 5 bases from J, with 9 bases between. The CDR3 spans 14 residues. The CDR3 DNA is TGTGCCAGCAGCTTGGGACAAAGCTATCAGCCCCAGCATTTT. Protein sequence: CASSLGQSYQPQHF. Full variable domain (missing parts from reference TRBV5-6 and TRBJ1-5): DAGVTQSPTHLIKTRGQQVTLRCSPKSGHDTVSWYQQALGQGPQFIFQYYEEEERQRGNFPDRFSGHQFPNYSSELNVNALLLGDSALYLCASSLGQSYQPQHFGDGTRLSIL.

The rearrangement links TRBV12-3 or TRBV12-4 to TRBJ2-7; D may be TRBD2 (6 bases). Trimming took off 6 bases at V and 2 bases at J, with 11 bases between the two ends. The CDR3 extends over 13 amino acids. In DNA form, the CDR3 reads TGTGCCAGCAGAAGGAGGGCCACCTACGAGCAGTACTTC. Translation gives CASRRRATYEQYF.

This sequence joins TRBV7-9 and TRBJ1-1; TRBD1 aligns across 9 bases. J was trimmed by 6 bases and V by 9 bases; bases with no gene match: 11. The CDR3 contains 14 residues. From germline, CDR1 is SEHNR and CDR2 FQNEAQ (reference sequence). CDR3 bases: TGTGCCAGTCTCCGGGGACAGGGATACGCTGAAGCTTTCTTT. It translates to CASLRGQGYAEAFF.

The chain couples TRBV28 to TRBJ1-2; D remains ambiguous. Trimming cost V 0 bases and J 5 bases, with 7 bases left between them. Germline CDR1 reads MDHEN; CDR2 reads SYDVKM. The CDR3 is made up of 13 amino acids. In DNA, the CDR3 is TGTGCCAGCAGTTTATGGGGCGAGTATGGCTACACCTTC. Protein: CASSLWGEYGYTF.

The chain recombines TRBV24-1 with TRBJ2-3; 13 nucleotides align to TRBD2. This CDR3 is built from 16 residues. CDR1 and CDR2 from the germline V gene are KGHDR and SFDVKD. The ends lost 6 bases at V and 3 bases at J; junction bases unmatched: 5. CDR3 protein: CATSTSGRAGTDTQYF. DNA of the CDR3: TGTGCCACCAGTACTAGCGGGAGGGCCGGGACAGATACGCAGTATTTT.

For the CDR3, the DNA is TGTGCCAGCAGTTCCCTACCCCTACAGGGTAGCCAGCCCCAGCATTTT. Protein product: CASSSLPLQGSQPQHF. This chain joins TRBV28 and TRBJ1-5; a possible D gene is TRBD1 (6 bases). V lost 4 bases, J lost 7 bases, and 20 bases lay in between. Germline CDR1 is MDHEN and CDR2 is SYDVKM. This CDR3 region has 16 residues.

This clone was observed a few times. In DNA form, the CDR3 reads TGTGCCAGCGCCGAAAGGGGTTCCTCACCCCTCCACTTT. It specifies CASAERGSSPLHF. The chain is built from TRBV12-3 or TRBV12-4 and TRBJ1-6, with D possibly TRBD1 on 5 matching bases. The CDR3 covers 13 residues. V lost 8 bases, J lost 10 bases, and 15 bases lay in between.

The J gene is TRBJ1-2, the V gene TRBV7-3; no clear D gene. The CDR3 is 14 amino acids. The germline V and J ends were trimmed by 2 bases and 2 bases, with 9 bases remaining between them. Germline V gene lookup returns CDR1 SGHTA and CDR2 FQGTGA. CDR3: CASSLEGSNYGYTF. CDR3 bases: TGTGCCAGCAGCTTAGAGGGCTCAAACTATGGCTACACCTTC.

This clone has just one count. The CDR3 sequence: CASSVGQNSYEQYF. CDR3 sequence (DNA): TGTGCCAGCAGCGTAGGCCAGAACTCCTACGAGCAGTACTTC. The V and J genes are TRBV9 and TRBJ2-7; D is unresolved. The V gene's germline CDR1 is SGDLS and CDR2 YYNGEE. The V end was cut by 0 bases, the J end by 0 bases, with 7 bases between. This CDR3 spans 14 amino acids.

This clone has a single count. The chain combines TRBV7-9 with TRBJ2-3; D might be TRBD1 (5 bases). V was trimmed by 4 bases and J by 4 bases, leaving 21 bases between them. This CDR3 region has 17 residues. CDR1 SEHNR and CDR2 FQNEAQ come from the germline V gene (reference sequence). CDR3 protein: CASSSLGRAQSADTQYF. The CDR3, as DNA: TGTGCCAGCAGCTCACTGGGCAGGGCTCAATCCGCAGATACGCAGTATTTT. Using reference TRBV7-9 and TRBJ2-3 for the parts outside the CDR3, the full variable domain is DTGVSQNPRHKITKRGQNVTFRCDPISEHNRLYWYRQTLGQGPEFLTYFQNEAQLEKSRLLSDRFSAERPKGSFSTLEIQRTEQGDSAMYLCASSSLGRAQSADTQYFGPGTRLTVL.

By share of the sample, this clone is medium-sized. The chain joins TRBV7-9 to TRBJ1-2; D gene uncertain. Trimming removed 3 bases from V and 4 bases from J, with 3 bases in between. This CDR3 contains 11 residues. Per the germline V gene, CDR1 is SEHNR and CDR2 is FQNEAQ (reference sequence). The CDR3 DNA reads as TGTGCCAGCAGCTTCGGCTATGGCTACACCTTC. This gives the protein CASSFGYGYTF. Drawing the rest from reference TRBV7-9 and TRBJ1-2, the complete variable domain is DTGVSQNPRHKITKRGQNVTFRCDPISEHNRLYWYRQTLGQGPEFLTYFQNEAQLEKSRLLSDRFSAERPKGSFSTLEIQRTEQGDSAMYLCASSFGYGYTFGSGTRLTVV.

Note on this clone: In the same sample, other DNA sequences code for this CDR3. V is TRBV29-1 and J is TRBJ1-2; 8 bases match TRBD1. The J segment lost 8 bases and the V segment lost 4 bases, leaving 9 bases of the junction unmatched. The CDR3 is 13 amino acids. Germline assignment: CDR1 SQVTM and CDR2 ANQGSEA. The DNA of the CDR3 is TGCAGCGTTGTGGGGCAGGGGGCCTGGGGCTACACCTTC. This sequence encodes CSVVGQGAWGYTF. The variable domain in full, with the rest retrieved from reference TRBV29-1 and TRBJ1-2, is SAVISQKPSRDICQRGTSLTIQCQVDSQVTMMFWYRQQPGQSLTLIATANQGSEATYESGFVIDKFPISRPNLTFSTLTVSNMSPEDSSIYLCSVVGQGAWGYTFGSGTRLTVV.

The rearrangement links TRBV28 to TRBJ2-2; 7 bases fit TRBD1. Germline CDR1 MDHEN, CDR2 SYDVKM. V trimming: 6 bases; J trimming: 3 bases; junction bases outside the gene matches: 7. The CDR3 runs 15 residues. The DNA of the CDR3 is TGTGCCAGCAGGCCGCAGGGGGTCGACACCGGGGAGCTGTTTTTT. It codes for CASRPQGVDTGELFF.

The V call is TRBV6-2 or TRBV6-3, the J call TRBJ2-1; 8 bases agree with TRBD1. This CDR3 contains 16 residues. The V and J ends lost 4 bases and 8 bases, in that order; junction bases with no gene match: 13. Germline values: CDR1 MNHEY, CDR2 SVGEGT. CDR3 DNA sequence: TGTGCCAGCAGTTCCCCTCCGGGACAGGTGAAGGATGAGCAGTTCTTC. It is translated as CASSSPPGQVKDEQFF.